These T cell receptor beta chains were read from a single sample in a study of blood T cell repertoires in COVID-19. Measured with immunoSEQ multiplex PCR; TCRdb has only the in-frame clones, and not every one. The table shows fewer than 200,000 clones, with 85% occurring only once. The sequenced sample was peripheral blood. These receptors originate from a woman between 50 and 59 years old with COVID-19, enrolled during active disease. The CDR3 runs from the conserved cysteine through the conserved F or W. The order of the fields is D gene, J gene, clone size, V gene, CDR3 protein, CDR3 DNA. The D gene is left open where the match is weak. Size is stated for part of the rows, as once, few or many counts, or as a class when the clone is expanded.

d_gene: -
j_gene: TRBJ1-1
abundance: -
v_gene: TRBV7-3
CDR3aa: CASSLTGREGHTEAFF
CDR3nt: TGTGCCAGCAGCCTAACAGGACGGGAGGGACACACTGAAGCTTTCTTT

d_gene: -
j_gene: TRBJ2-1
abundance: -
v_gene: TRBV21-1
CDR3aa: CASSKGVGRGFSYNEQFF
CDR3nt: TGTGCCAGCAGCAAAGGGGTGGGGCGGGGATTCTCCTACAATGAGCAGTTCTTC

d_gene: TRBD1
j_gene: TRBJ1-1
abundance: -
v_gene: TRBV5-1
CDR3aa: CASSGKTGVNTEAFF
CDR3nt: TGCGCCAGCAGCGGAAAGACAGGGGTCAACACTGAAGCTTTCTTT

d_gene: -
j_gene: TRBJ2-7
abundance: -
v_gene: TRBV12-5
CDR3aa: CASVNQGTYEQYF
CDR3nt: TGTGCTAGTGTTAACCAGGGGACCTACGAGCAGTACTTC

d_gene: TRBD1
j_gene: TRBJ2-7
abundance: -
v_gene: TRBV7-2
CDR3aa: CASSLADRGGEQYF
CDR3nt: TGTGCCAGCAGCTTAGCCGACAGGGGCGGCGAGCAGTACTTC

d_gene: -
j_gene: TRBJ2-1
abundance: -
v_gene: TRBV10-3
CDR3aa: CAIRDFSYNEQFF
CDR3nt: TGTGCCATCAGGGACTTTTCATACAATGAGCAGTTCTTC

d_gene: -
j_gene: TRBJ2-2
abundance: -
v_gene: TRBV7-2
CDR3aa: CASTYRVTNTGELFF
CDR3nt: TGTGCCAGCACCTACAGGGTAACGAACACCGGGGAGCTGTTTTTT

d_gene: TRBD1
j_gene: TRBJ1-1
abundance: few
v_gene: TRBV19
CDR3aa: CASSITGVFTEAFF
CDR3nt: TGTGCCAGTAGTATCACAGGGGTCTTCACTGAAGCTTTCTTT

d_gene: -
j_gene: TRBJ2-6
abundance: -
v_gene: TRBV5-1
CDR3aa: CASSLGPSGANVLTF
CDR3nt: TGCGCCAGCAGCTTGGGGCCTTCGGGGGCCAACGTCCTGACTTTC

d_gene: TRBD2
j_gene: TRBJ2-2
abundance: -
v_gene: TRBV27
CDR3aa: CASSRPGTSYHGELFF
CDR3nt: TGTGCCAGCAGTAGACCCGGGACTAGCTACCACGGGGAGCTGTTTTTT

d_gene: -
j_gene: TRBJ2-7
abundance: -
v_gene: TRBV5-4
CDR3aa: CASSLEGGRDYEQYF
CDR3nt: TGTGCCAGCAGCTTGGAGGGCGGACGGGACTACGAGCAGTACTTC

d_gene: -
j_gene: TRBJ2-7
abundance: -
v_gene: TRBV5-1
CDR3aa: CASSQIGVSNEQYF
CDR3nt: TGCGCCAGCAGCCAAATAGGGGTTTCAAACGAGCAGTACTTC

d_gene: -
j_gene: TRBJ1-3
abundance: -
v_gene: TRBV7-8
CDR3aa: CASSFTGVFSGNTIYF
CDR3nt: TGTGCCAGCAGCTTTACGGGTGTTTTCTCTGGAAACACCATATATTTT

d_gene: TRBD1
j_gene: TRBJ1-2
abundance: once
v_gene: TRBV9
CDR3aa: CASSRQGNYGYTF
CDR3nt: TGTGCCAGCAGCAGACAGGGGAACTATGGCTACACCTTC

d_gene: -
j_gene: TRBJ1-5
abundance: -
v_gene: TRBV2
CDR3aa: CASSELSNQPQHF
CDR3nt: TGTGCCAGCAGTGAACTTAGCAATCAGCCCCAGCATTTT

d_gene: -
j_gene: TRBJ2-4
abundance: few
v_gene: TRBV11-2
CDR3aa: CASSHGGLAKNIQYF
CDR3nt: TGTGCCAGCAGCCACGGAGGGTTAGCCAAAAACATTCAGTACTTC

d_gene: TRBD2
j_gene: TRBJ2-1
abundance: -
v_gene: TRBV19
CDR3aa: CASSNGRGLAGGQGHNEQFF
CDR3nt: TGTGCCAGTAGTAACGGACGGGGACTAGCGGGGGGCCAGGGCCACAATGAGCAGTTCTTC

d_gene: -
j_gene: TRBJ2-3
abundance: few
v_gene: TRBV14
CDR3aa: CASSRTRNVADTQYF
CDR3nt: TGTGCCAGCAGCCGCACTAGGAATGTTGCAGATACGCAGTATTTT

d_gene: TRBD2
j_gene: TRBJ2-5
abundance: -
v_gene: TRBV5-6
CDR3aa: CASSWGLAGGVETQYF
CDR3nt: TGTGCCAGCAGCTGGGGACTAGCGGGGGGAGTCGAGACCCAGTACTTC

d_gene: -
j_gene: TRBJ1-2
abundance: once
v_gene: TRBV27
CDR3aa: CASSLTLEGVGGYTF
CDR3nt: TGTGCCAGCAGTTTAACCCTTGAGGGGGTCGGTGGCTACACCTTC

d_gene: TRBD1
j_gene: TRBJ1-2
abundance: -
v_gene: TRBV2
CDR3aa: CASTGTGRNYGYTF
CDR3nt: TGTGCCAGCACTGGGACAGGCAGGAACTATGGCTACACCTTC

d_gene: TRBD1
j_gene: TRBJ2-1
abundance: -
v_gene: TRBV10-3
CDR3aa: CAITRDRGGNEQFF
CDR3nt: TGTGCCATCACACGGGACAGGGGTGGGAATGAGCAGTTCTTC

d_gene: TRBD1
j_gene: TRBJ1-1
abundance: -
v_gene: TRBV6-2/TRBV6-3
CDR3aa: CASSYGDREAFF
CDR3nt: TGTGCCAGCAGTTACGGGGACAGGGAAGCTTTCTTT

d_gene: -
j_gene: TRBJ1-1
abundance: -
v_gene: TRBV5-5
CDR3aa: CASTLTPGVRDTEAFF
CDR3nt: TGTGCCAGCACTCTTACCCCCGGGGTAAGGGACACTGAAGCTTTCTTT

d_gene: -
j_gene: TRBJ1-2
abundance: once
v_gene: TRBV6-5
CDR3aa: CASSIRDSSNYGYTF
CDR3nt: TGTGCCAGCAGTATCCGAGACAGCTCTAACTATGGCTACACCTTC

d_gene: TRBD2
j_gene: TRBJ2-5
abundance: -
v_gene: TRBV30
CDR3aa: CAWSVGAGGLETQYF
CDR3nt: TGTGCCTGGAGTGTAGGAGCGGGGGGGCTAGAGACCCAGTACTTC

d_gene: -
j_gene: TRBJ1-1
abundance: -
v_gene: TRBV7-2
CDR3aa: CASNLNTGYPNTEAFF
CDR3nt: TGTGCCAGCAACCTAAACACGGGGTACCCGAACACTGAAGCTTTCTTT

d_gene: -
j_gene: TRBJ1-1
abundance: -
v_gene: TRBV18
CDR3aa: CASSPNQGNTEAFF
CDR3nt: TGTGCCAGCTCACCCAACCAGGGAAACACTGAAGCTTTCTTT

d_gene: -
j_gene: TRBJ1-5
abundance: -
v_gene: TRBV5-1
CDR3aa: CASSLDESPYSNQPQHF
CDR3nt: TGCGCCAGCAGCTTGGATGAGTCTCCTTATAGCAATCAGCCCCAGCATTTT

d_gene: -
j_gene: TRBJ1-4
abundance: once
v_gene: TRBV6-5
CDR3aa: CASSGPWGRNEKLFF
CDR3nt: TGTGCCAGCAGCGGACCTTGGGGGCGGAATGAAAAACTGTTTTTT